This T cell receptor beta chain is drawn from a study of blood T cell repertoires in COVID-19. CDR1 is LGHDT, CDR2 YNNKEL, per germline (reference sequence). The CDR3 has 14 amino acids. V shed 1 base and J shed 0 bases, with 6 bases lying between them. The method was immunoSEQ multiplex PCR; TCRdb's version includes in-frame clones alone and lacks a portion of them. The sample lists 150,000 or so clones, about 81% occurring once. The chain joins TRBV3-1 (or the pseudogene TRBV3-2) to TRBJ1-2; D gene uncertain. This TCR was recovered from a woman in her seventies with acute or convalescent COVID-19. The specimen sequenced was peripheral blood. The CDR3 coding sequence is TGTGCCAGCAGCCAAGGCCGGGCTAACTATGGCTACACCTTC. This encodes CASSQGRANYGYTF.